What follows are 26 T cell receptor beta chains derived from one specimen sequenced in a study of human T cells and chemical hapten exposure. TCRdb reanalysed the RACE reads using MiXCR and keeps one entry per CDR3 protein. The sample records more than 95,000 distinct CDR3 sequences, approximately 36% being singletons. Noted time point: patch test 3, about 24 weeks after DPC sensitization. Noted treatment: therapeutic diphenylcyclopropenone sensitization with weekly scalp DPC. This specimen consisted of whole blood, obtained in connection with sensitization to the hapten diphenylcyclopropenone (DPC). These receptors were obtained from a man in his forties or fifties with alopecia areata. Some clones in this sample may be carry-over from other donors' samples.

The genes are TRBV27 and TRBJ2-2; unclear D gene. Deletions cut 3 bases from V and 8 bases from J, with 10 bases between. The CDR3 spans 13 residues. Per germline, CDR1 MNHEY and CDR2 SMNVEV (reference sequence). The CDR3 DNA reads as TGTGCCAGCAGTTTCTCTCCCATGGGGGAGCTGTTTTTT. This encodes CASSFSPMGELFF.

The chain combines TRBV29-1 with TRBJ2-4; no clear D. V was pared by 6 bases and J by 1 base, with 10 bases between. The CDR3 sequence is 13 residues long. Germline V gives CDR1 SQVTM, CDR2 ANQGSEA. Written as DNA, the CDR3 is TGCAGCGTATTAGGGTTCGCCAAAAACATTCAGTACTTC. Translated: CSVLGFAKNIQYF.

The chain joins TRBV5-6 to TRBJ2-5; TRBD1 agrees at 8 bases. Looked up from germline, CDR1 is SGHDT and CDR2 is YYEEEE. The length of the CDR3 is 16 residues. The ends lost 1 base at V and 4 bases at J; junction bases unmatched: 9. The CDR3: CASSLRFGQGSETQYF. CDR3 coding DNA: TGTGCCAGCAGCTTGAGATTTGGACAGGGTTCAGAGACCCAGTACTTC.

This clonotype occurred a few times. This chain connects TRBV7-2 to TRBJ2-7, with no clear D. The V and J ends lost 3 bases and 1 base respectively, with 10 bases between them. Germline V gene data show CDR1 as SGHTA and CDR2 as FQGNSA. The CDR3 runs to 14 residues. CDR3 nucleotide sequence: TGTGCCAGCAGCTTCGGACGGGTTTCCTACGAGCAGTACGTC. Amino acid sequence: CASSFGRVSYEQYV.

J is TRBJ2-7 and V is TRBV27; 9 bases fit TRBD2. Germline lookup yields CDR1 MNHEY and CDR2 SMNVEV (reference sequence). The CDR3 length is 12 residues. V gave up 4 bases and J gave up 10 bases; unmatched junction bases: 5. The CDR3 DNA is TGTGCCAGCAGTTCACCGGGACTAGCTCAGTACTTC. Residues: CASSSPGLAQYF.

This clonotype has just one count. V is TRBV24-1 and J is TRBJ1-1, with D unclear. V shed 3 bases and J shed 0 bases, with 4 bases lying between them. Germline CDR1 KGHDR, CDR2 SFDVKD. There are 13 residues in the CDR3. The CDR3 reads CATSDTLNTEAFF. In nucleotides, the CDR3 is TGTGCCACCAGTGATACCTTGAACACTGAAGCTTTCTTT.

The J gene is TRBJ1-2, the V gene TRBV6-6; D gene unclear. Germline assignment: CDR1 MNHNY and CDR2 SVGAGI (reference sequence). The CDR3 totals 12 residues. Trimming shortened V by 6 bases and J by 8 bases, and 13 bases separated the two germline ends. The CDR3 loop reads CASSWLREGYTF. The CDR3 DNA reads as TGTGCCAGCAGCTGGTTAAGGGAAGGCTACACCTTC.

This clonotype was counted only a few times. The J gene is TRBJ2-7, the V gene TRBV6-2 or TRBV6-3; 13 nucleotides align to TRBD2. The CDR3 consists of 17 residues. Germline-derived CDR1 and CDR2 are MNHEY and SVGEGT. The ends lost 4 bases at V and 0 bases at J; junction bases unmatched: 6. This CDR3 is CASSSGGLAGSSYEQYF. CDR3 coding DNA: TGTGCCAGCAGTTCCGGGGGACTAGCGGGGAGCTCCTACGAGCAGTACTTC.

This chain's CDR3 is CASSEARENIQYF. The DNA for the CDR3 is TGTGCCAGCAGTGAGGCCAGGGAAAACATTCAGTACTTC. The rearrangement joins TRBV2 to TRBJ2-4; D is possibly TRBD1 (5 bases). Germline-derived CDR1 and CDR2 are SNHLY and FYNNEI. V shed 3 bases and J shed 5 bases, with 8 bases lying between them. The CDR3 totals 13 residues.

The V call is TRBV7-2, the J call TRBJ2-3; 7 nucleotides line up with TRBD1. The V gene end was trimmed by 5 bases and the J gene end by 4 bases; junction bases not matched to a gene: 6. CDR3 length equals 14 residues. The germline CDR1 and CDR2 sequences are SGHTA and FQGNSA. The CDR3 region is CASSRRQGADTQYF. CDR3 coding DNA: TGTGCCAGCAGCCGACGACAGGGCGCAGATACGCAGTATTTT.

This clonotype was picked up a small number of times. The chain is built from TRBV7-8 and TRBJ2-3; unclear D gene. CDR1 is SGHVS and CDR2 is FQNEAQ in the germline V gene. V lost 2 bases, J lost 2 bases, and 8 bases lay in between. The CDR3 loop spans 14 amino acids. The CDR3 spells CASSLLRSTDTQYF. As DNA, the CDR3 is TGTGCCAGCAGCTTATTACGGTCCACAGATACGCAGTATTTT.

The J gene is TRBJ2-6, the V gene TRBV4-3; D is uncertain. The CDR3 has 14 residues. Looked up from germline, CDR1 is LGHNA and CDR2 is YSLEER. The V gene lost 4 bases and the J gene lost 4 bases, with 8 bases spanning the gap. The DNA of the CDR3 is TGCGCCAGCAGCCTGATACCGGGGGCCAACGTCCTGACTTTC. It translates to CASSLIPGANVLTF.

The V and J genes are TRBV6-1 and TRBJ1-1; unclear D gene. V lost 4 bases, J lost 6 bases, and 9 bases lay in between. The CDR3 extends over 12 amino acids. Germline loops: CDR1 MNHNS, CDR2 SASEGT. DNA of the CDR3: TGTGCCAGCAGTGTAAGTGGCGCTGAAGCTTTCTTT. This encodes CASSVSGAEAFF.

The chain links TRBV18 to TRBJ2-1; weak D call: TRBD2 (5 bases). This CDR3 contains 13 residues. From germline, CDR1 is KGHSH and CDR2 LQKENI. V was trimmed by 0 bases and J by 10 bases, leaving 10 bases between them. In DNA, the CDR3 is TGTGCCAGCTCACCACCGGAGGCAAGGGAGCAGTTCTTC. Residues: CASSPPEAREQFF.

CDR3 protein: CASSLPAGGAETQYF. Here the CDR3 DNA reads TGTGCCAGCAGTCTTCCCGCCGGGGGAGCGGAGACCCAGTACTTC. The genes are TRBV6-2 or TRBV6-3 and TRBJ2-5; D is perhaps TRBD2 (6 bases). CDR3 size: 15 residues. CDR1 is MNHEY, CDR2 SVGEGT, per germline. V was trimmed by 5 bases and J by 5 bases, leaving 18 bases between them.

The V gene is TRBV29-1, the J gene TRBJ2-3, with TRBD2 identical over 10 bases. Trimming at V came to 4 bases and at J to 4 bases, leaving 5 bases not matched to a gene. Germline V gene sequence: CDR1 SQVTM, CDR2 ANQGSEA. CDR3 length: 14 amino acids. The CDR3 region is CSVVASGSADTQYF. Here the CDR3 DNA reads TGCAGCGTTGTGGCTAGCGGGAGTGCAGATACGCAGTATTTT.

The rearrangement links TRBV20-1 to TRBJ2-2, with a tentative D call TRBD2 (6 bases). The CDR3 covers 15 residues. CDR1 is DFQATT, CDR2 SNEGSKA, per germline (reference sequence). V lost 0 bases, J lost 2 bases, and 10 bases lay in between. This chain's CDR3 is CSAREPGRNTGELFF. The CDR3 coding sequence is TGCAGTGCTAGAGAACCCGGGAGAAACACCGGGGAGCTGTTTTTT.

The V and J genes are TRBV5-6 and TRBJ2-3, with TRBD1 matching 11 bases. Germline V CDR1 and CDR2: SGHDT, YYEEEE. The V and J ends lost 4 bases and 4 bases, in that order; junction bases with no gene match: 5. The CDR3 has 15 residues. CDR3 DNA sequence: TGTGCCAGCAGCCGGGACAGGGGGTTTCCAGATACGCAGTATTTT. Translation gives CASSRDRGFPDTQYF.

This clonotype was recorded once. CDR3 region: CASVLFGTSGETSTDTQYF. CDR3 DNA sequence: TGCGCCAGCGTTCTTTTTGGGACTAGCGGGGAGACTAGCACAGATACGCAGTATTTT. The chain couples TRBV23-1 to TRBJ2-3; TRBD2 matches at 13 bases. TRBV23-1 is flagged as an ORF with uncertain function. CDR3 length: 19 amino acids. The V segment lost 8 bases and the J segment 0 bases; nucleotides outside the gene matches: 14.

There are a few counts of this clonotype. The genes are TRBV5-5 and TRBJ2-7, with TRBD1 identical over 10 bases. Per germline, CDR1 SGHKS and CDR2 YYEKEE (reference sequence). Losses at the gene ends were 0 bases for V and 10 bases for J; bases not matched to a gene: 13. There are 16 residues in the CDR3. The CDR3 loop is CASSLEPGQGPPGQYF. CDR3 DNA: TGTGCCAGCAGCTTGGAACCGGGACAGGGGCCGCCGGGCCAGTACTTC.

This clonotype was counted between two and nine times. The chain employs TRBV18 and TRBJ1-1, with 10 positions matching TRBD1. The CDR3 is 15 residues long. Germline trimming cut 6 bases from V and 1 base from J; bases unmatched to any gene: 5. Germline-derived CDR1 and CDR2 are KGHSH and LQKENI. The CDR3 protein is CASSWTGGKNTEAFF. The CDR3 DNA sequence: TGTGCCAGCTCGTGGACAGGGGGGAAGAACACTGAAGCTTTCTTT. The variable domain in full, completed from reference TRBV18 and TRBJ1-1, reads NAGVMQNPRHLVRRRGQEARLRCSPMKGHSHVYWYRQLPEEGLKFMVYLQKENIIDESGMPKERFSAEFPKEGPSILRIQQVVRGDSAAYFCASSWTGGKNTEAFFGQGTRLTVV.

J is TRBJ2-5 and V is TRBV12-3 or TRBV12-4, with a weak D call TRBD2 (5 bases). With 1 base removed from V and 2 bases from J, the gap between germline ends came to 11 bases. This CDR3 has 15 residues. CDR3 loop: CASSLGERVQETQYF. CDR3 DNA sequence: TGTGCCAGCAGTTTAGGGGAGCGAGTTCAAGAGACCCAGTACTTC.

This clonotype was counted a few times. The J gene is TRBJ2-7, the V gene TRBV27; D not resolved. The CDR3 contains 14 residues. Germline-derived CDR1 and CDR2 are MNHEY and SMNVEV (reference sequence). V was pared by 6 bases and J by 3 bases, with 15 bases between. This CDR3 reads CASRESYSNYEQYF. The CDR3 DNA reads TGTGCCAGCAGAGAGTCCTACTCCAACTACGAGCAGTACTTC.

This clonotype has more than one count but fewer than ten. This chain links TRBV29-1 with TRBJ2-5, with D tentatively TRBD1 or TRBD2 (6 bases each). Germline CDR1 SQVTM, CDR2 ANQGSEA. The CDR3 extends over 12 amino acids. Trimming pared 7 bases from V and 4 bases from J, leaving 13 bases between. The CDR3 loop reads CSEGGAGETQYF. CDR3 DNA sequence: TGCAGCGAGGGGGGCGCAGGAGAGACCCAGTACTTC.

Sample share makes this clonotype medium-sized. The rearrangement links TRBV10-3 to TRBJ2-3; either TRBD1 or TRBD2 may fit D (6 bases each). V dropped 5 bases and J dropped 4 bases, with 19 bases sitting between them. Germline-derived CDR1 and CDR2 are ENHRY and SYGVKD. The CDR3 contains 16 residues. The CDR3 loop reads CAISLIEAEGADTQYF. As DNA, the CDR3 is TGTGCCATCAGTCTGATTGAGGCGGAGGGGGCAGATACGCAGTATTTT.

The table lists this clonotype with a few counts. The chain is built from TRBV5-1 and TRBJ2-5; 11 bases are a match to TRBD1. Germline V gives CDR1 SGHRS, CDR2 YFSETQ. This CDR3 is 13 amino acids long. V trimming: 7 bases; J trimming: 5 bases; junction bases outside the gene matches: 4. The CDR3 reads CASGQGAKETQYF. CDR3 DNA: TGCGCCAGCGGACAGGGGGCGAAGGAGACCCAGTACTTC. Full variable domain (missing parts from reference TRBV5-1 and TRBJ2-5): KAGVTQTPRYLIKTRGQQVTLSCSPISGHRSVSWYQQTPGQGLQFLFEYFSETQRNKGNFPGRFSGRQFSNSRSEMNVSTLELGDSALYLCASGQGAKETQYFGPGTRLLVL.